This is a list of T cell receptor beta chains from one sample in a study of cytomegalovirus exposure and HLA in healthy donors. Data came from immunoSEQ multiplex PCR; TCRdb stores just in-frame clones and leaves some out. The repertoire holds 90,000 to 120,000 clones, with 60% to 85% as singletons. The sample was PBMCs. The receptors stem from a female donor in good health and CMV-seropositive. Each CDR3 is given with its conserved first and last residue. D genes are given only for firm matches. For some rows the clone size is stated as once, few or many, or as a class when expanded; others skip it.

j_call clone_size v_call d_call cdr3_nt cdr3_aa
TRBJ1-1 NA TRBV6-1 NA TGTGCCAGCAGAGTATCCGGGTTAATGAACACTGAAGCTTTCTTT CASRVSGLMNTEAFF
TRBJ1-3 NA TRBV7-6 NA TGTGCCACCGAGGACAGTTTGGCCGGAAACACCATATATTTT CATEDSLAGNTIYF
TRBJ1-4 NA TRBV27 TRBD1 TGTGCCAGCGCCTTGACAGGGCATGATGAAAAACTGTTTTTT CASALTGHDEKLFF
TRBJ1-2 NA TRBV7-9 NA TGTGCCAGCAGCTTATATCCCTCCGAGGCTAACTATGGCTACACCTTC CASSLYPSEANYGYTF
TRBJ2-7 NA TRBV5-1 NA TGCGCCAGCAGCTTGGCAGACGGAGTAGCCTACGAGCAGTACTTC CASSLADGVAYEQYF
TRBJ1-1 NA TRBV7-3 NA TGTGCCAGCAGCTTATTGGGGGGTCTGAACACTGAAGCTTTCTTT CASSLLGGLNTEAFF
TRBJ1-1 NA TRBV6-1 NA TGTGCCAGCAGTGAAGCCGCAGGATTAGGCCGACCGAACACTGAAGCTTTCTTT CASSEAAGLGRPNTEAFF
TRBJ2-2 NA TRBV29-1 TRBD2 TGCAGCGTCAGCGGACTAGCGGGAAACACCGGGGAGCTGTTTTTT CSVSGLAGNTGELFF
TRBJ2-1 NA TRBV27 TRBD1 TGTGCCAGCAGCCCACAGGGGGCGAATGTCGATGAGCAGTTCTTC CASSPQGANVDEQFF
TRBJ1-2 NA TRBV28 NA TGTGCCAGCAGAAGACAGCAGAACTATGGCTACACCTTC CASRRQQNYGYTF
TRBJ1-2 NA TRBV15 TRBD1 TGTGCCACCAGCAGGTGGGGACAGGGACGTGGCTACACCTTC CATSRWGQGRGYTF
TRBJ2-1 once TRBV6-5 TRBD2 TGTGCCAGCAGCCCCGGACTAGCGAGCAATGAGCAGTTCTTC CASSPGLASNEQFF